The 25 T cell receptor beta chains listed next were all sequenced from one sample in a study of T cell responses to AZD1222 COVID-19 vaccine. Assay used: immunoSEQ multiplex PCR; TCRdb lists only in-frame clones, some missing. The table has more than 150,000 clones, 87% seen once. This sample comprised peripheral blood, obtained on day 0 of MenACWY control vaccination. These receptor sequences come from an adult in good health.

This clone was seen more than once but under ten times. The V gene is TRBV6-5, the J gene TRBJ1-5; D is possibly TRBD1 (5 bases). Germline loops: CDR1 MNHEY, CDR2 SVGAGI. This CDR3 has 12 residues. V was pared by 8 bases and J by 6 bases, with 11 bases between. CDR3 loop: CASGTGGQPQHF. As DNA, the CDR3 is TGTGCCAGCGGCACCGGGGGTCAGCCCCAGCATTTT.

The rearrangement joins TRBV4-3 to TRBJ1-2, with D possibly matching TRBD1 (6 bases). CDR3 length equals 13 residues. Per the germline V gene, CDR1 is LGHNA and CDR2 is YSLEER. Trimming stripped 3 bases from V and 6 bases from J, with 11 bases between. CDR3 sequence reads: CASSQGQENGYTF. The CDR3 DNA follows: TGCGCCAGCAGCCAGGGACAAGAGAATGGCTACACCTTC.

This clone was seen a few times. The genes are TRBV7-8 and TRBJ2-7; TRBD1 aligns across 7 bases. Looked up from germline, CDR1 is SGHVS and CDR2 is FQNEAQ. This CDR3 spans 15 amino acids. Trimming cost V 1 base and J 6 bases; bases outside gene matches: 9. The CDR3 nucleotides are TGTGCCAGCAGCTTAGGAACGGGACAGTTTGGCGAGCAGTACTTC. Its translation is CASSLGTGQFGEQYF.

V usage is TRBV7-9 and J usage is TRBJ1-4; D call uncertain. V gave up 4 bases and J gave up 6 bases, with 9 bases separating them. There are 13 residues in the CDR3. Germline assignment: CDR1 SEHNR and CDR2 FQNEAQ (reference sequence). The CDR3 sequence is CASSSKPHEKLFF. DNA of the CDR3: TGTGCCAGCAGCTCCAAACCGCATGAAAAACTGTTTTTT. Using reference TRBV7-9 and TRBJ1-4 for the parts outside the CDR3, the full variable domain is DTGVSQNPRHKITKRGQNVTFRCDPISEHNRLYWYRQTLGQGPEFLTYFQNEAQLEKSRLLSDRFSAERPKGSFSTLEIQRTEQGDSAMYLCASSSKPHEKLFFGSGTQLSVL.

The chain links TRBV9 to TRBJ2-1; D is possibly TRBD1 or TRBD2 (5 bases each). CDR1 is SGDLS and CDR2 is YYNGEE in the germline V gene. V was clipped by 3 bases and J by 5 bases, with 6 bases between them. This CDR3 region has 12 residues. The CDR3 here is CASSGDHNEQFF. DNA of the CDR3: TGTGCCAGCAGCGGGGACCACAATGAGCAGTTCTTC. The complete variable domain, with remaining parts taken from reference TRBV9 and TRBJ2-1, reads DSGVTQTPKHLITATGQRVTLRCSPRSGDLSVYWYQQSLDQGLQFLIQYYNGEERAKGNILERFSAQQFPDLHSELNLSSLELGDSALYFCASSGDHNEQFFGPGTRLTVL.

The chain combines TRBV7-9 with TRBJ1-2; maybe TRBD1 (6 bases). The CDR3 loop spans 15 amino acids. The V gene lost 7 bases and the J gene lost 0 bases, with 15 bases spanning the gap. CDR1 and CDR2 (germline): SEHNR, FQNEAQ (reference sequence). The CDR3 loop reads CASTTPGAANYGYTF. The DNA of the CDR3 is TGTGCCAGCACCACACCGGGGGCAGCTAACTATGGCTACACCTTC.

As DNA, the CDR3 is TGTGCCATCCATCCGGGACAGTCATACAATCAGCCCCAGCATTTT. Protein sequence: CAIHPGQSYNQPQHF. V gene TRBV6-5 combines with J gene TRBJ1-5; the match to TRBD1 covers 7 bases. Trimming removed 10 bases from V and 3 bases from J; junction bases left unmatched: 12. This CDR3 comprises 15 residues. Germline V gene sequence: CDR1 MNHEY, CDR2 SVGAGI.

The chain combines TRBV5-4 with TRBJ2-3, with a weak D call TRBD1 (5 bases). From germline, CDR1 is SGHNT and CDR2 YYREEE (reference sequence). V was pared by 6 bases and J by 0 bases, with 17 bases between. The CDR3 is 16 residues long. DNA for the CDR3: TGTGCCAGCATCAGGATGGGGCAGTCTAGCACAGATACGCAGTATTTT. As protein: CASIRMGQSSTDTQYF.

The chain employs TRBV13 and TRBJ2-7, with 9 bases fitting TRBD1. V shed 4 bases, J shed 6 bases, and the junction held 7 bases outside the gene matches. The CDR3 contains 14 residues. Germline CDR1 and CDR2: PRHDT and FYEKMQ (reference sequence). The CDR3 region has the DNA TGTGCCAGCAGCTACCGGGACAGGGTGCTCGAGCAGTACTTC. It is translated as CASSYRDRVLEQYF.

This chain connects TRBV20-1 to TRBJ1-6; tentatively, D is TRBD1 (5 bases). Germline lookup yields CDR1 DFQATT and CDR2 SNEGSKA (reference sequence). V was pared by 3 bases and J by 6 bases, with 9 bases between. The CDR3 spans 13 residues. CDR3 nucleotide sequence: TGCAGTGCTAGTAGGGGAGGTAATTCACCCCTCCACTTT. This sequence encodes CSASRGGNSPLHF.

CDR3 residues: CASSQQRPGQGISWYGYTF. CDR3 DNA: TGTGCCAGCAGCCAACAGCGACCGGGACAGGGTATCTCGTGGTATGGCTACACCTTC. The rearrangement links TRBV3-1 (or the pseudogene TRBV3-2) to TRBJ1-2; 9 bases match TRBD1. V shed 2 bases, J shed 5 bases, and the junction held 18 bases outside the gene matches. Germline lookup yields CDR1 LGHDT and CDR2 YNNKEL (reference sequence). This CDR3 is 19 amino acids long.

V and J are TRBV30 and TRBJ1-4; weak D call: TRBD1 (6 bases). V gave up 2 bases and J gave up 8 bases, with 18 bases separating them. The CDR3 loop spans 15 amino acids. Germline assignment: CDR1 GTSNPN and CDR2 SVGIG (reference sequence). DNA of the CDR3: TGTGCCTGGAGTCCACTAGGGGGGTCGCAGGAAAAACTGTTTTTT. It translates to CAWSPLGGSQEKLFF.

The chain has TRBV19 and TRBJ2-1; D remains unclear. Deletions cut 3 bases from V and 2 bases from J, with 8 bases between. Looked up from germline, CDR1 is LNHDA and CDR2 is SQIVND (reference sequence). The CDR3 is 14 residues long. The CDR3 nucleotides read TGTGCCAGTAGTATTCGCCTGGCCTACAATGAGCAGTTCTTC. It specifies CASSIRLAYNEQFF.

V usage is TRBV27 and J usage is TRBJ2-1; the D is unclear. V was cut by 3 bases and J by 6 bases, with 6 bases left in between. The V gene's germline CDR1 is MNHEY and CDR2 SMNVEV (reference sequence). The CDR3 consists of 12 residues. CDR3 in amino acids: CASSFSPNEQFF. CDR3 DNA sequence: TGTGCCAGCAGTTTTAGCCCCAATGAGCAGTTCTTC.

The CDR3 DNA follows: TGCAGTGCTAGTGCAGCGGGCGGCCTCTCCTACAATGAGCAGTTCTTC. The encoded protein is CSASAAGGLSYNEQFF. This chain connects TRBV20-1 to TRBJ2-1, with D maybe TRBD2 (6 bases). The germline V and J ends were trimmed by 3 bases and 0 bases, with 15 bases remaining between them. Germline V lookup: CDR1 DFQATT, CDR2 SNEGSKA (reference sequence). The CDR3 extends over 16 amino acids.

This rearrangement joins TRBV3-1 (or the pseudogene TRBV3-2) to TRBJ2-1; 11 positions match TRBD2. CDR1 and CDR2 (germline): LGHDT, YNNKEL (reference sequence). V lost 0 bases, J lost 0 bases, and 7 bases stayed unmatched. The length of the CDR3 is 19 residues. The CDR3 sequence: CASSQDASTSGNSYNEQFF. Written as DNA, the CDR3 is TGTGCCAGCAGCCAAGATGCCTCGACTAGCGGGAACTCCTACAATGAGCAGTTCTTC.

The chain recombines TRBV28 with TRBJ1-2; D is possibly TRBD1 (6 bases). Trimming pared 3 bases from V and 4 bases from J, leaving 9 bases between. Per the germline V gene, CDR1 is MDHEN and CDR2 is SYDVKM. The CDR3 runs to 13 residues. CDR3 in DNA: TGTGCCAGCAGTTTGGGGGCCGTCTATGGCTACACCTTC. Protein sequence: CASSLGAVYGYTF.

This chain links TRBV9 with TRBJ2-7, with 8 bases that match TRBD1. Looked up from germline, CDR1 is SGDLS and CDR2 is YYNGEE. This CDR3 has 13 amino acids. Germline trimming cut 0 bases from V and 6 bases from J; bases unmatched to any gene: 2. This CDR3 is CASSVVQGGEQYF. CDR3 nucleotide sequence: TGTGCCAGCAGCGTAGTACAGGGGGGCGAGCAGTACTTC.

V is TRBV28 and J is TRBJ1-1, with 9 bases that match TRBD1. Germline trimming cut 6 bases from V and 1 base from J; bases unmatched to any gene: 6. Germline CDR1 is MDHEN and CDR2 is SYDVKM. CDR3 length equals 15 residues. The CDR3 DNA is TGTGCCAGCAGGGGACCGGGACAGGGGAACACTGAAGCTTTCTTT. It yields the protein CASRGPGQGNTEAFF.

The chain links TRBV3-1 (or the pseudogene TRBV3-2) to TRBJ1-5; no clear D gene. The CDR3 consists of 13 residues. Germline values: CDR1 LGHDT, CDR2 YNNKEL (reference sequence). The V end was cut by 4 bases, the J end by 5 bases, with 9 bases between. This chain's CDR3 is CASSPKEDQPQHF. The CDR3 bases are TGTGCCAGCAGCCCAAAGGAGGATCAGCCCCAGCATTTT.

The chain uses TRBV9 and TRBJ1-1, with D perhaps TRBD1 (6 bases). With 4 bases removed from V and 1 base from J, the gap between germline ends came to 8 bases. The germline CDR1 and CDR2 sequences are SGDLS and YYNGEE. There are 13 residues in the CDR3. CDR3 in amino acids: CASSTTGNTEAFF. The CDR3 nucleotides read TGTGCCAGCAGCACGACAGGGAACACTGAAGCTTTCTTT.

The chain combines TRBV7-9 with TRBJ2-1; weak D call: TRBD2 (7 bases). The CDR3 is 16 amino acids. Germline loops: CDR1 SEHNR, CDR2 FQNEAQ (reference sequence). The V gene lost 5 bases and the J gene lost 5 bases, with 19 bases spanning the gap. The chain's CDR3 is CASSAPSGGWDNEQFF. The CDR3 region has the DNA TGTGCCAGCAGCGCACCTTCGGGGGGCTGGGACAATGAGCAGTTCTTC.

This chain links TRBV4-1 with TRBJ2-7; D remains unclear. The CDR3 runs to 12 residues. Germline CDR1 and CDR2: MGHRA and YSYEKL. V lost 3 bases to trimming and J lost 5 bases, with 8 bases between them. CDR3 bases: TGCGCCAGCAGCCATCCTTCCGACGAGCAGTACTTC. It encodes CASSHPSDEQYF.

The CDR3 nucleotides read TGTGCCAGCAGCTCGGACAGGGGCTATGGCTACACCTTC. Amino acid sequence: CASSSDRGYGYTF. The chain carries TRBV27 and TRBJ1-2; 9 nucleotides match TRBD1. The CDR3 contains 13 residues. V dropped 6 bases and J dropped 4; count of bases not matched to a gene: 3. Per germline, CDR1 MNHEY and CDR2 SMNVEV (reference sequence).

The chain combines TRBV5-1 with TRBJ2-1; TRBD1 matches 7 bases. Germline values: CDR1 SGHRS, CDR2 YFSETQ. Trimming removed 3 bases from V and 2 bases from J; junction bases left unmatched: 5. This CDR3 has 15 residues. CDR3 amino acids: CASSYTGVAYNEQFF. The CDR3 DNA reads TGCGCCAGCAGCTACACAGGGGTCGCCTACAATGAGCAGTTCTTC.